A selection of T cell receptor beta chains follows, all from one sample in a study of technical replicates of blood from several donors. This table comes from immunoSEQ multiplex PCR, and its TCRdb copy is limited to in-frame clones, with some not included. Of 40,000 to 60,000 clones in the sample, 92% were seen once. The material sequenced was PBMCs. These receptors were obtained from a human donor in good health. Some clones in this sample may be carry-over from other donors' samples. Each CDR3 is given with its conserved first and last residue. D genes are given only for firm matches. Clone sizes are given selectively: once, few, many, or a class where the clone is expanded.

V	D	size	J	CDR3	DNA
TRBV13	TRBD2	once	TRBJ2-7	CASSCGLAGRYEQYF	TGTGCCAGCAGCTGCGGACTAGCGGGACGCTACGAGCAGTACTTC
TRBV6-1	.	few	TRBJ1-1	CASSEPALANTEAFF	TGTGCCAGCAGTGAACCCGCGCTCGCGAACACTGAAGCTTTCTTT
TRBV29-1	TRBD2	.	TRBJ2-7	CSVTLAGLGRKEQYF	TGCAGCGTTACGTTAGCGGGACTTGGACGAAAAGAGCAGTACTTC
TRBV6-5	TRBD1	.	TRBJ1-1	CASRGTGGAHTEAFF	TGTGCCAGCAGAGGGACAGGGGGCGCGCACACTGAAGCTTTCTTT
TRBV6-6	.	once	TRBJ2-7	CASGGIGSYEQYF	TGTGCCAGCGGCGGGATAGGCTCCTACGAGCAGTACTTC
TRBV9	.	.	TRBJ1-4	CASSPTGTTNEKLFF	TGTGCCAGCAGCCCCACCGGGACAACAAATGAAAAACTGTTTTTT
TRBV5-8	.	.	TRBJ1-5	CASSRMEGQPQHF	TGTGCCAGCAGCCGCATGGAGGGTCAGCCCCAGCATTTT
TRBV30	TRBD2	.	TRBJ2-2	CAWSHTGTRKTGELFF	TGTGCCTGGAGCCATACCGGGACTAGAAAAACCGGGGAGCTGTTTTTT
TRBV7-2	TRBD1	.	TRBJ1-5	CASSFLGQGANQPQHF	TGTGCCAGCAGCTTCCTTGGACAGGGGGCGAATCAGCCCCAGCATTTT
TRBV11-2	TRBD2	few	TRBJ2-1	CASSVAGVAYNEQFF	TGTGCCAGCAGCGTAGCGGGAGTAGCCTACAATGAGCAGTTCTTC
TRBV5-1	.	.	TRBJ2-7	CASSLAGVGYEQYF	TGCGCCAGCAGCTTGGCCGGGGTGGGGTACGAGCAGTACTTC
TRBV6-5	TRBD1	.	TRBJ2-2	CASSSGQGTGELFF	TGTGCCAGCAGTTCTGGACAGGGGACCGGGGAGCTGTTTTTT
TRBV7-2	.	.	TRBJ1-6	CASSSSQTSSSYNSPLHF	TGTGCCAGCAGCTCGTCCCAAACCTCGAGCTCCTATAATTCACCCCTCCACTTT
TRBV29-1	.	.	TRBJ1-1	CSVEDWRSEAFF	TGCAGCGTTGAAGATTGGAGAAGTGAAGCTTTCTTT
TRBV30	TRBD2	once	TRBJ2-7	CAWIGRGGNEQYF	TGTGCCTGGATCGGGAGGGGTGGGAACGAGCAGTACTTC
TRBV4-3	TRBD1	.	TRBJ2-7	CASSQGGTDQQYF	TGCGCCAGCAGCCAAGGAGGGACAGACCAGCAGTACTTC
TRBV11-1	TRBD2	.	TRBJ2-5	CASSLWGSGGLVRQETQYF	TGTGCCAGCAGCTTATGGGGTAGCGGGGGACTGGTACGACAAGAGACCCAGTACTTC
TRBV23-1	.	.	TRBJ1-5	CASSPDGIYSNQPQHF	TGCGCCAGCAGTCCCGACGGGATTTATAGCAATCAGCCCCAGCATTTT
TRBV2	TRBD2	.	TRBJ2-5	CASSVGGGRGETQYF	TGTGCCAGCAGTGTCGGCGGCGGGAGAGGGGAGACCCAGTACTTC
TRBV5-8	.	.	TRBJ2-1	CASRFDSFDEQFF	TGTGCCAGCAGGTTCGACAGTTTCGATGAGCAGTTCTTC
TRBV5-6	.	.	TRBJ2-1	CASSLNLRNEQFF	TGTGCCAGCAGCTTGAATTTGAGGAATGAGCAGTTCTTC
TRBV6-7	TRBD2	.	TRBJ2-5	CASNSLGQSALAVLWWETQYF	TGTGCCAGCAACTCTTTGGGACAATCGGCACTAGCGGTTCTCTGGTGGGAGACCCAGTACTTC
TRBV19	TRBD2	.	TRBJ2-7	CASSKTAGVYEQYF	TGTGCCAGTAGTAAGACGGCGGGAGTCTACGAGCAGTACTTC
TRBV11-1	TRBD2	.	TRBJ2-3	CASSLIAGGRPSTDTQYF	TGTGCCAGCAGCTTGATCGCGGGGGGACGGCCAAGCACAGATACGCAGTATTTT
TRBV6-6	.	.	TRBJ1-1	CASGEGHTEAFF	TGTGCCAGCGGCGAGGGTCACACTGAAGCTTTCTTT
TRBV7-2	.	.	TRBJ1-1	CASSLDRNTEAFF	TGTGCCAGCAGCTTAGACAGAAACACTGAAGCTTTCTTT
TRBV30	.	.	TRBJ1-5	CAWSPSWPWAQPQHF	TGTGCCTGGAGTCCTTCTTGGCCCTGGGCGCAGCCCCAGCATTTT
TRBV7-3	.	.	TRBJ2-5	CASSFTTGETQYF	TGTGCCAGCAGCTTTACAACCGGGGAGACCCAGTACTTC
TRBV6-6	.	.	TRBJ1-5	CASSYLGQRNQPQHF	TGTGCCAGCAGTTACTTGGGGCAGAGAAATCAGCCCCAGCATTTT
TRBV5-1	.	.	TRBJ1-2	CASSLGTENGYTF	TGCGCCAGCAGCTTGGGTACAGAAAATGGCTACACCTTC
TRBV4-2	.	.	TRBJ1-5	CASSQESTGPRPQHF	TGTGCCAGCAGCCAAGAGTCCACAGGCCCAAGGCCCCAGCATTTT
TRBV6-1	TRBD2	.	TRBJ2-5	CASSETSGGYQETQYF	TGTGCCAGCAGTGAAACTAGCGGGGGATACCAAGAGACCCAGTACTTC
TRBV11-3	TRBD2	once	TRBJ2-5	CASSPGTSGTETQYF	TGTGCCAGCAGCCCCGGGACTAGCGGGACTGAGACCCAGTACTTC
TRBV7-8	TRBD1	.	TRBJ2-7	CASSKGTGQGHEQYF	TGTGCCAGCAGCAAAGGAACGGGACAGGGGCACGAGCAGTACTTC
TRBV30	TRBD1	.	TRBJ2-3	CASAGTGGLDTQYF	TGTGCCTCCGCCGGGACAGGGGGCTTGGATACGCAGTATTTT
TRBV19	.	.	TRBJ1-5	CASTLERFSNQPQHF	TGTGCCAGTACCCTTGAGAGGTTTAGCAATCAGCCCCAGCATTTT
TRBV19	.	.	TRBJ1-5	CASTSGYRDTNQPQHF	TGTGCCAGTACCTCTGGATACCGGGACACCAATCAGCCCCAGCATTTT
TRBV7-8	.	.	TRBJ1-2	CASSLALKGDGYTF	TGTGCCAGCAGCTTAGCCCTGAAAGGGGATGGCTACACCTTC
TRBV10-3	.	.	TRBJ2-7	CAISDFNSEQYF	TGTGCCATCAGTGATTTCAACTCCGAGCAGTACTTC
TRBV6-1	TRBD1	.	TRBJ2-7	CASRAGTGYYEQYF	TGTGCCAGCAGAGCCGGGACAGGGTACTACGAGCAGTACTTC
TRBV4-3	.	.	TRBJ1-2	CASSLIAGQGYTF	TGCGCCAGCAGCCTCATTGCAGGGCAGGGCTACACCTTC
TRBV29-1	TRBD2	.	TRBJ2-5	CSVEENSGGFQETQYF	TGCAGCGTTGAAGAGAATAGCGGGGGGTTCCAAGAGACCCAGTACTTC
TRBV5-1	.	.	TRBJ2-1	CASSPNYPSTFSEQFF	TGCGCCAGCAGCCCAAACTACCCTTCGACGTTCTCTGAGCAGTTCTTC
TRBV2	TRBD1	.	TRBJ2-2	CASSTGGLTGELFF	TGTGCCAGCAGCACAGGGGGACTCACCGGGGAGCTGTTTTTT
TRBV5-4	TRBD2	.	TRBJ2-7	CASSPGLDSYEQYF	TGTGCCAGCAGTCCGGGACTAGACTCCTACGAGCAGTACTTC
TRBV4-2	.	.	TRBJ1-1	CASSLSGTNTEAFF	TGTGCCAGCAGCCTTTCCGGGACAAACACTGAAGCTTTCTTT
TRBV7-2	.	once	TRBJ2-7	CASSLEAGYEQYF	TGTGCCAGCAGCTTAGAAGCGGGTTACGAGCAGTACTTC
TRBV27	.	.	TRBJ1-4	CASATAGRNNEKLFF	TGTGCCAGCGCTACAGCAGGCCGTAATAATGAAAAACTGTTTTTT
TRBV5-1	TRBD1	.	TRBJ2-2	CASKGTVNTGELFF	TGCGCCAGCAAAGGGACAGTTAACACCGGGGAGCTGTTTTTT
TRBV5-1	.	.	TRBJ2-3	CASSFNRPGSLTDTQYF	TGCGCCAGCAGCTTTAACCGACCAGGCTCCCTCACAGATACGCAGTATTTT
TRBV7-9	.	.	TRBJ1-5	CASSLDGARSNQPQHF	TGTGCCAGCAGCTTAGATGGTGCCAGGAGCAATCAGCCCCAGCATTTT
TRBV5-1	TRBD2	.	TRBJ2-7	CASSLEAGGLSEQYF	TGCGCCAGCAGCTTGGAAGCGGGGGGGCTGAGTGAGCAGTACTTC